This record concerns one T cell receptor beta chain sequence. It lacks a known antigen. There are no base qualities to consult, and no much larger clone falls within one base. The entry originates in a study of T cells in Graves' hyperthyroidism and ophthalmopathy (dated by TCRdb to between 2018 and 2021). Notes on the research overall: Peripheral blood was collected at initial diagnosis, before any treatment. TCR V-J signatures able to tell the groups apart were searched for in a discovery cohort of about a hundred patients, of whom over 40 had Graves' ophthalmopathy and 57 had stable Graves' hyperthyroidism. An independent validation cohort of 18 to 20 hyperthyroidism patients and approximately 16 patients who later progressed to ophthalmopathy tested prospective prediction of ophthalmopathy. For training and testing, the 110 or so patients in the discovery cohort were randomly divided in a 7:3 ratio. In several Graves' hyperthyroidism patients, the study also compared T-cell repertoires from thyroid tissue with T-cell repertoires from blood. Following sampling, methimazole starting at 30 mg daily was given to hyperthyroidism patients, and high-dose intravenous methylprednisolone was given to ophthalmopathy patients. TCR Vbeta CDR3 sequencing of approximately 140 peripheral blood samples (approximately 44 ophthalmopathy, 75 to 85 hyperthyroidism and roughly 17 progressor patients) is reported in the paper. Study-wide conclusions, independent of this receptor: Most expanded thyroid clonotypes (frequency above 0.001) were also detected in blood, suggesting blood repertoires may reflect thyroid immune responses. No statistical method was used to fix the sample size in advance, and group allocation was not hidden from the investigators. During validation, the model predicted progression to ophthalmopathy a median of about 5.9 months ahead of onset, with just under 71% sensitivity and 72.22% specificity. In cross-validation, a model built on a 13 V-J signature told ophthalmopathy apart from stable hyperthyroidism with approximately 90% sensitivity and approximately 84% specificity, and in testing the same model reached 80%/75%.

The germline V gene gives CDR1 as MNHNS and CDR2 as SASEGT. The trim is 3 bases for V and 5 bases for J, with a gap of 14 bases between the germline ends. The CDR3 measures 15 amino acids from cysteine to phenylalanine. Only CDR3 DNA remains: 45 bases, in frame from the first base. The TCR beta CDR3 regions were amplified from the RNA transcripts. The TCR CDR3 was subjected to a first round of RT-PCR using the HTBI primer set and the Qiagen OneStep RT-PCR kit. Libraries were constructed in a second round of multiplex PCR, after which size selection and purification were carried out. The libraries were sequenced on an Illumina HiSeq2000 using paired-end 100 bp reads. Concerning the study's data processing: Raw data were processed with SOAPnuke, discarding reads with adapters, uncalled bases, mean Phred below 15, or no exact constant-primer or identifier match. COPE v1.2.5 was used to merge high-quality paired reads, and clonotypes were defined as unique nucleotide sequences. MiTCR v1.1 was used to align clonotypes to the IMGT TRBV, TRBD and TRBJ reference segments. The analysis was restricted to V-J combinations with a frequency above 0.0001, which together covered over 99% of the repertoires. The TCS score was defined as the ratio of F50 (clonal expansion) to E x V (chaos), calculated using BLOSUM62-based TCRdist between CDR3 peptides within each V-J. Welch's t-statistics and random forest reduced several hundred V-J features to roughly 13, which were used in a naive Bayes classifier (R e1071). The public reads were reanalyzed by TCRdb: fastp trimming at Q25, MiXCR alignment, in-frame beta chains only. CDR3 protein sequences are deduplicated, and each keeps its most common genes and DNA. In this record, the V and J calls reflect TCRdb's handling and not the investigators' own analysis. The sample table lists more than 250,000 distinct CDR3 sequences, about 15% of them with a count of one. Clones ranked in the top ten supply more than 30% of the sample.

The hyperthyroidism patients were between 18 and 65 years old and newly diagnosed, with a disease duration of less than 2 months. Any patient with an uncontrolled infection, another autoimmune disease, pregnancy or lactation was excluded. Diagnoses relied on clinical symptoms, serum thyroxine and TRAb, thyroid ultrasound and orbital computed tomography. Blood from progressor patients was collected at the time of first diagnosis with hyperthyroidism, before any ophthalmopathy symptoms had appeared. Ficoll-Paque density gradient centrifugation was used to isolate PBMCs from around 10 ml of fresh peripheral blood. Progressor patients were first diagnosed with Graves' hyperthyroidism and then developed ophthalmopathy during follow-up. Total RNA was extracted with Trizol reagent, and quality was checked on an Agilent 2100 Bioanalyzer.

The sample was blood. This chain joins TRBV6-1 to TRBJ1-5; TRBD1 is perhaps the D gene, given 6 matching bases. The TCR comes from a woman aged 45-59 years with Graves' hyperthyroidism that later progressed to Graves' ophthalmopathy. The CDR3 is CASSEYGPGDQPQHF. The DNA sequence follows: TGTGCCAGCAGTGAGTATGGCCCAGGGGATCAGCCCCAGCATTTT.